This T cell receptor beta chain was identified in a study of blood T cells in healthy people across ages. Through a sample-barcoded 5' primer and a J-beta primer mix, a second PCR was run for roughly 7 to 11 cycles. All samples yielded 2.5 million or more CDR3-containing paired-end reads. Each CDR3 protein is one row after TCRdb ran MiXCR on the 5' RACE reads. Of approximately 800,000 distinct CDR3 sequences detected, roughly 26% appear once; the ten largest clones hold over 2.5%. The CDR3 has 16 amino acids. The germline V and J ends were trimmed by 6 bases and 4 bases, with 16 bases remaining between them. Per germline, CDR1 MNHEY and CDR2 SMNVEV (reference sequence). This clonotype was recorded a few times. Another study also made use of these data, one on T cells of mothers and their children. That source notes: Similar effects of thymic selection on TCR recombination output were recorded in related and unrelated pairs. Slightly higher but non-significant overlap marked related mother-child pairs versus unrelated pairs.

Sequencing was performed on blood. The genes are TRBV27 and TRBJ2-6, with D perhaps assigned TRBD1 or TRBD2 (6 bases each). The sequence was collected from a boy aged 5-17 years in good health. The CDR3 DNA reads TGTGCCAGCAGCTTCTCGGGGGCGGTCGGGGCCAACGTCCTGACTTTC. This codes for CASSFSGAVGANVLTF. The full variable domain, completed using reference TRBV27 and TRBJ2-6, is EAQVTQNPRYLITVTGKKLTVTCSQNMNHEYMSWYRQDPGLGLRQIYYSMNVEVTDKGDVPEGYKVSRKEKRNFPLILESPSPNQTSLYFCASSFSGAVGANVLTFGAGSRLTVL.